These 2 T cell receptor beta chains were sequenced from one sample in a study of shared clonotypes between healthy human individuals. The naive CD8 population came from CD45RO-negative cells selected for CCR7, without terminally differentiated effector memory CD45RA+ cells. Measured with immunoSEQ multiplex PCR; TCRdb has only the in-frame clones, and not every one. The table records hundreds of thousands of clones, about 96% of them present only once. Sequencing input: naive CD8+ T cells sorted from blood. These receptors were obtained from a woman between 25 and 40 years old in good health.

This clone was found once. CDR3 amino acids: CASSPDGWLETQYF. CDR3 coding DNA: TGTGCCAGCAGCCCGGACGGGTGGTTAGAGACCCAGTACTTC. The chain uses TRBV7-2 and TRBJ2-5, with no clear D. Trimming removed 5 bases from V and 4 bases from J, with 14 bases in between. The CDR3 loop spans 14 amino acids. CDR1 and CDR2 (germline): SGHTA, FQGNSA.

CDR3 region: CSVEDLANTDTQYF. DNA for the CDR3: TGCAGCGTTGAAGATCTGGCCAACACAGATACGCAGTATTTT. The gene calls are TRBV29-1 and TRBJ2-3; D is ambiguous. Deletions cut 0 bases from V and 2 bases from J, with 9 bases between. Germline loops: CDR1 SQVTM, CDR2 ANQGSEA. The CDR3 length is 14 residues.